Following are 30 T cell receptor beta chains from one sample sequenced in a study of post-analysis software for immune sequencing data. General study points: Controls showed lower frequencies than patients for five or six TRBV segments, and TRBV5-6, TRBV5-1 and TRBV20-1 were among these.

Antigens of these TCRs are unknown. Unique molecular identifiers tagged the TCR beta cDNA libraries. TCRdb fed the PCR reads into MiXCR, producing one record per CDR3 protein. Of approximately 730,000 distinct CDR3 sequences in the sample, around 45% were seen once. Sequencing was performed on blood. The receptors stem from a girl aged 5-17 years with multiple sclerosis.

The genes are TRBV5-1 and TRBJ1-2; 8 bases match TRBD1. With V trimmed by 1 base and J by 6 bases, 17 bases remained unmatched. Germline CDR1 is SGHRS and CDR2 is YFSETQ. The CDR3 consists of 18 residues. The CDR3 loop is CASSLRWGHAGGIDGYTF. The DNA for the CDR3 is TGCGCCAGCAGCTTGCGGTGGGGCCACGCAGGGGGCATTGATGGCTACACCTTC.

This chain links TRBV29-1 with TRBJ2-3, with 7 positions matching TRBD1. V shed 4 bases and J 1 base; nucleotides not matched to a gene: 11. Germline V gene data show CDR1 as SQVTM and CDR2 as ANQGSEA. The CDR3 sequence is 16 residues long. The CDR3 protein is CSVVGIGQAGTDTQYF. The CDR3, as DNA: TGCAGCGTTGTGGGGATAGGACAGGCGGGCACAGATACGCAGTATTTT.

This clonotype has more than one count but fewer than ten. The V gene is TRBV20-1, the J gene TRBJ2-7; D may be TRBD1 (5 bases). Germline V gene sequence: CDR1 DFQATT, CDR2 SNEGSKA (reference sequence). The CDR3 totals 13 residues. The germline V and J ends were trimmed by 3 bases and 2 bases, with 11 bases remaining between them. This CDR3 is CSASLDSTYEQYF. The CDR3 DNA reads TGCAGTGCTAGTCTAGACAGTACCTACGAGCAGTACTTC.

The sample holds a few counts of this clonotype. The V gene is TRBV29-1, the J gene TRBJ2-6; a weak D match, TRBD2 (6 bases). CDR1 SQVTM and CDR2 ANQGSEA come from the germline V gene. CDR3 length: 17 amino acids. Trimming left V 5 bases short and J 3 bases short, with 20 bases between. CDR3 region: CSVSSSPWEVGANVLTF. The CDR3 DNA follows: TGCAGCGTTTCAAGCTCCCCCTGGGAGGTTGGGGCCAACGTCCTGACTTTC. Variable domain in full (rest from reference TRBV29-1 and TRBJ2-6): SAVISQKPSRDICQRGTSLTIQCQVDSQVTMMFWYRQQPGQSLTLIATANQGSEATYESGFVIDKFPISRPNLTFSTLTVSNMSPEDSSIYLCSVSSSPWEVGANVLTFGAGSRLTVL.

This clonotype was found a few times. V is TRBV6-2 or TRBV6-3 and J is TRBJ2-7, with 8 bases matching TRBD1. CDR3 length: 15 amino acids. Germline loops: CDR1 MNHEY, CDR2 SVGEGT. The V segment lost 6 bases and the J segment 1 base; nucleotides outside the gene matches: 8. CDR3 loop: CASRGTGGPSYEQYF. For the CDR3, the DNA is TGTGCCAGCAGGGGAACAGGGGGACCATCCTACGAGCAGTACTTC.

This rearrangement joins TRBV5-1 to TRBJ2-2; 9 bases align to TRBD2. V dropped 5 bases and J dropped 3; count of bases not matched to a gene: 8. The CDR3 covers 16 residues. CDR1 and CDR2 from the germline V gene are SGHRS and YFSETQ. In DNA form, the CDR3 reads TGCGCCAGCAGTTTTAGCGGGAGTGGAGACACCGGGGAGCTGTTTTTT. Translation gives CASSFSGSGDTGELFF.

The rearrangement uses TRBV20-1 and TRBJ2-1; 10 nucleotides match TRBD1. Germline V CDR1 and CDR2: DFQATT, SNEGSKA (reference sequence). V was pared by 1 base and J by 0 bases, with 12 bases of the junction left unmatched. This CDR3 region has 19 residues. The CDR3 sequence is CSARGQRTGGRGSYNEQFF. The DNA for the CDR3 is TGCAGTGCTAGAGGCCAGAGGACAGGGGGGAGGGGCTCCTACAATGAGCAGTTCTTC.

This clonotype was found many times. The chain links TRBV7-2 to TRBJ2-7, with 10 nucleotides matching TRBD2. This CDR3 is built from 14 residues. Germline loops: CDR1 SGHTA, CDR2 FQGNSA. J gave up 6 bases and V 5 bases, and 7 bases lay outside the gene matches. CDR3: CASSQLAGKAEQYF. CDR3 in DNA: TGTGCCAGCAGCCAACTAGCGGGAAAGGCCGAGCAGTACTTC.

This rearrangement joins TRBV9 to TRBJ2-1, with 10 bases matching TRBD2. Trimming cost V 2 bases and J 8 bases; bases outside gene matches: 16. The germline V gene has CDR1 SGDLS and CDR2 YYNGEE. The length of the CDR3 is 18 residues. The CDR3 protein is CASSVLPLAGVEPHEQFF. CDR3 DNA sequence: TGTGCCAGCAGCGTTCTACCTCTAGCGGGAGTGGAACCACATGAGCAGTTCTTC.

The chain is built from TRBV7-9 and TRBJ2-7; the D call may be TRBD1 or TRBD2 (5 bases each). CDR1 is SEHNR and CDR2 is FQNEAQ in the germline V gene (reference sequence). This CDR3 is built from 16 residues. Trimming left V 5 bases short and J 5 bases short, with 22 bases between. The CDR3 sequence is CASSPRDPPNYDEQYF. The CDR3 DNA reads TGTGCCAGCAGCCCTAGGGACCCTCCCAATTACGACGAGCAGTACTTC.

The sample holds a few counts of this clonotype. V is TRBV12-3 or TRBV12-4 and J is TRBJ2-7; 14 nucleotides line up with TRBD2. The CDR3 loop spans 15 amino acids. V shed 5 bases and J 4 bases; nucleotides not matched to a gene: 4. The CDR3 loop reads CASSKGLAGAYEQYF. The CDR3 region has the DNA TGTGCCAGCAGTAAGGGACTAGCGGGGGCTTACGAGCAGTACTTC.

The V and J genes are TRBV6-6 and TRBJ1-2; 7 bases match TRBD1. Trimming removed 5 bases from V and 1 base from J; junction bases left unmatched: 13. The CDR3 is 17 amino acids. Germline loops: CDR1 MNHNY, CDR2 SVGAGI (reference sequence). The CDR3 nucleotides read TGTGCCAGCAGTCGTACTACCCCCGGGACAGTTAACTATGGCTACACCTTC. It codes for CASSRTTPGTVNYGYTF.

The rearrangement uses TRBV20-1 and TRBJ2-5; no clear D. Looked up from germline, CDR1 is DFQATT and CDR2 is SNEGSKA (reference sequence). The CDR3 length is 14 residues. The V end was cut by 0 bases, the J end by 2 bases, with 10 bases between. The CDR3 coding sequence is TGCAGTGCTAGAGAAAGGGTGCCGCAAGAGACCCAGTACTTC. Residues: CSARERVPQETQYF.

This sequence joins TRBV7-9 and TRBJ1-1; D uncertain. The V end was cut by 1 base, the J end by 7 bases, with 13 bases between. CDR1 SEHNR and CDR2 FQNEAQ come from the germline V gene (reference sequence). CDR3 length: 14 amino acids. The CDR3 sequence is CASSLEASRGEAFF. The CDR3 DNA is TGTGCCAGCAGCTTAGAGGCCTCACGGGGTGAAGCTTTCTTT. Full variable domain (outside the CDR3, taken from reference TRBV7-9 and TRBJ1-1): DTGVSQNPRHKITKRGQNVTFRCDPISEHNRLYWYRQTLGQGPEFLTYFQNEAQLEKSRLLSDRFSAERPKGSFSTLEIQRTEQGDSAMYLCASSLEASRGEAFFGQGTRLTVV.

This clonotype turned up a few times. The chain combines TRBV27 with TRBJ2-3; weak D call: TRBD2 (5 bases). This CDR3 comprises 13 residues. Germline V CDR1 and CDR2: MNHEY, SMNVEV (reference sequence). V lost 6 bases and J 14 bases, leaving 21 bases between the germline ends. The CDR3 DNA reads TGTGCCAGCAGGCCTTCGGGAATCATCATACCGTATTTT. This translates into CASRPSGIIIPYF.

This clonotype was observed a handful of times. The CDR3 spells CASSPTSMDEQFF. CDR3 nucleotides: TGTGCCAGTAGCCCGACTAGCATGGATGAGCAGTTCTTC. The chain is built from TRBV7-3 and TRBJ2-1; the match to TRBD2 covers 7 bases. The CDR3 covers 13 residues. CDR1 is SGHTA and CDR2 is FQGTGA in the germline V gene. V gave up 9 bases and J gave up 8 bases; unmatched junction bases: 10.

This clonotype was seen at least ten times. The chain combines TRBV12-3 or TRBV12-4 with TRBJ1-2; 10 bases are shared with TRBD1. V lost 6 bases, J lost 7 bases, and 8 bases stayed unmatched. CDR3 size: 14 residues. CDR3 DNA: TGTGCCAGCAGGCCTAGACAGGGGGCGACTGGCTACACCTTC. Translation gives CASRPRQGATGYTF.

This chain connects TRBV12-3 or TRBV12-4 to TRBJ1-6; 7 nucleotides match TRBD1. V shed 5 bases and J 10 bases; nucleotides not matched to a gene: 8. CDR3 length: 14 amino acids. CDR3 residues: CASSLTGAGSPLHF. CDR3 sequence (DNA): TGTGCCAGCAGTCTTACAGGGGCAGGATCACCCCTCCACTTT.

The chain links TRBV6-5 to TRBJ2-1; D remains unclear. Trimming left V 6 bases short and J 3 bases short, with 9 bases between. This CDR3 contains 13 residues. The germline V gene encodes CDR1 MNHEY and CDR2 SVGAGI. The CDR3 region is CASRSSGYNEQFF. In DNA, the CDR3 is TGTGCCAGCAGATCCTCCGGCTACAATGAGCAGTTCTTC.

Regarding this clonotype: Sequence at one end of the junction differs from germline and may be a read error. The chain combines TRBV5-1 with TRBJ2-1; D is possibly TRBD1 (6 bases). Germline V gene sequence: CDR1 SGHRS, CDR2 YFSETQ. The CDR3 has 15 residues. The CDR3 here is CTSSSLQGSYNEQFF. The CDR3 coding sequence is TGCACCAGCAGCTCCCTACAGGGCTCCTACAATGAGCAGTTCTTC. The full variable domain, its missing parts supplied by reference TRBV5-1 and TRBJ2-1, is KAGVTQTPRYLIKTRGQQVTLSCSPISGHRSVSWYQQTPGQGLQFLFEYFSETQRNKGNFPGRFSGRQFSNSRSEMNVSTLELGDSALYLCTSSSLQGSYNEQFFGPGTRLTVL.

The chain joins TRBV7-2 to TRBJ1-3; unclear D gene. Germline CDR1 SGHTA, CDR2 FQGNSA. The V end lost 5 bases, the J end lost 4 bases, and 9 bases lay between the germline ends. The CDR3 covers 13 residues. The CDR3, as DNA: TGTGCCAGCAGCCAGACCCCAGGAAACACCATATATTTT. It is translated as CASSQTPGNTIYF.

The count of this clonotype is one. The chain carries TRBV10-3 and TRBJ2-4; tentatively, D is TRBD2 (6 bases). Judging by the DNA end, TRBJ2-5 fits better; the J call may be wrong. The CDR3 loop spans 14 amino acids. Per germline, CDR1 ENHRY and CDR2 SYGVKD. The CDR3 protein is CAISDGGTKETQYF. Here the CDR3 DNA reads TGTGCCATCAGTGATGGCGGGACCAAAGAGACCCAGTACTTC.

This clonotype appeared once. This chain uses TRBV6-5 with TRBJ2-3; TRBD2 matches 7 bases. This CDR3 has 13 amino acids. Germline lookup yields CDR1 MNHEY and CDR2 SVGAGI. J lost 8 bases, V lost 8 bases, and 10 bases had no gene match. The CDR3 bases are TGTGCCAGCGGGACTTCTAGCGGCGGTACGCAGTATTTT. It is translated as CASGTSSGGTQYF.

This clonotype has only a few counts. The chain joins TRBV12-3 or TRBV12-4 to TRBJ2-1; D unclear. Trimming stripped 5 bases from V and 10 bases from J, with 15 bases between. There are 13 residues in the CDR3. CDR3 loop: CASSLYQPPEQFF. CDR3 sequence (DNA): TGTGCCAGCAGTCTGTACCAGCCCCCCGAGCAGTTCTTC.

The chain couples TRBV20-1 to TRBJ1-4, with D hard to call. The CDR3 is made up of 14 amino acids. Germline V lookup: CDR1 DFQATT, CDR2 SNEGSKA (reference sequence). V lost 6 bases to trimming and J lost 2 bases, with 13 bases between them. This CDR3 is CSASSGNTNEKLFF. In nucleotides, the CDR3 is TGCAGTGCCTCATCCGGGAACACTAATGAAAAACTGTTTTTT.

This clonotype showed up just once. The gene calls are TRBV27 and TRBJ1-2; D possibly corresponds to TRBD1 (5 bases). The V and J ends lost 5 bases and 4 bases respectively, with 20 bases between them. The germline V gene encodes CDR1 MNHEY and CDR2 SMNVEV (reference sequence). The CDR3 consists of 16 residues. The CDR3: CASSRSQGVGGYGYTF. The CDR3 nucleotides read TGTGCCAGCAGTCGGTCCCAAGGGGTGGGGGGCTATGGCTACACCTTC.

Worth noting for this clonotype: An end of the junction differs from the germline gene, which may be a read error. This chain joins TRBV24-1 and TRBJ2-1; tentatively, D is TRBD2 (6 bases). Germline CDR1 reads KGHDR; CDR2 reads SFDVKD. This CDR3 comprises 16 residues. CDR3 sequence: CATSDLGGDPYNEQFF. CDR3 coding DNA: TGTGCCACTAGTGATTTGGGGGGAGACCCCTACAATGAGCAGTTCTTC.

J is TRBJ1-2 and V is TRBV30; D unclear. The CDR3 has 13 amino acids. Germline-derived CDR1 and CDR2 are GTSNPN and SVGIG (reference sequence). V lost 2 bases to trimming and J lost 1 base, with 8 bases between them. CDR3 amino acids: CAWSSPVNYGYTF. DNA for the CDR3: TGTGCCTGGAGTTCTCCAGTTAACTATGGCTACACCTTC.

This clonotype appeared a few times. The CDR3 reads CASSLVSGSSYNEQFF. CDR3 nucleotide sequence: TGCGCCAGCAGCTTAGTTAGCGGGAGCTCCTACAATGAGCAGTTCTTC. The J gene is TRBJ2-1, the V gene TRBV5-1, with 9 positions matching TRBD2. V was clipped by 2 bases and J by 0 bases; unmatched bases: 3. Germline V gene lookup returns CDR1 SGHRS and CDR2 YFSETQ. The CDR3 runs 16 residues.

V gene TRBV6-1 combines with J gene TRBJ2-4; 8 bases are shared with TRBD1. The DNA end is more similar to TRBJ2-5, so the J call may be wrong. This CDR3 is built from 15 residues. Germline values: CDR1 MNHNS, CDR2 SASEGT. The CDR3 loop is CASSLQGVLLETQYF. CDR3 DNA: TGTGCCAGCAGCCTACAGGGGGTTTTACTAGAGACCCAGTACTTC.